These 3 T cell receptor beta chains were all obtained from the same sample, sequenced in a study of human T cells and chemical hapten exposure. Described time point: patch test 1, 2 weeks after DPC sensitization. Treatment in this sample: therapeutic diphenylcyclopropenone sensitization with weekly scalp DPC. TCRdb reprocessed the RACE reads via MiXCR and lists one record per CDR3 protein. The sample shows about 80,000 distinct CDR3 sequences, 9% to 12% of them seen only once. Sequencing used whole blood, obtained in connection with sensitization to the hapten diphenylcyclopropenone (DPC). These receptors were taken from a woman aged 45-65 years with alopecia areata. Some clones in this sample may be carry-over from other donors' samples.

In its sample, this clonotype was seen a few times. The rearrangement links TRBV5-4 to TRBJ2-1, with TRBD1 as a possible D gene (5 bases). Germline CDR1 reads SGHNT; CDR2 reads YYREEE (reference sequence). CDR3 length: 15 residues. V was pared by 1 base and J by 6 bases, with 14 bases between. The CDR3 DNA follows: TGTGCCAGCAGCTTGACAGGTCCCTTCATCAATGAGCAGTTCTTC. As protein: CASSLTGPFINEQFF.

As concerns this clonotype: A single base separates this from a much larger clone, so it may be a read error. The CDR3: CASSALDTDGSYEQCF. CDR3 DNA sequence: TGTGCCAGCAGCGCCCTAGACACGGACGGATCTTACGAGCAGTGCTTC. The rearrangement uses TRBV7-9 and TRBJ2-7; unclear D gene. This CDR3 is 16 amino acids long. CDR1 and CDR2 (germline): SEHNR, FQNEAQ (reference sequence).

This clonotype showed up many times. The J gene is TRBJ1-5, the V gene TRBV5-1; D is possibly TRBD1 (5 bases). Between the trimmed V and J ends, which lost 2 bases and 3 bases, there was a span of 6 bases. The CDR3 is 13 residues long. Germline CDR1 SGHRS, CDR2 YFSETQ. The CDR3 loop reads CASSFGANQPQHF. CDR3 bases: TGCGCCAGCAGCTTCGGGGCCAATCAGCCCCAGCATTTT.